A single T cell receptor beta chain is shown here with its context. Its antigen is not known. Trimming shortened V by 6 bases and J by 0 bases, and 7 bases separated the two germline ends. CDR3 length equals 13 residues. Germline CDR1 KGHSH, CDR2 LQKENI. The sample belongs to a study of memory CD4+ T cells and cytomegalovirus serostatus. Study-wide results and limits: Suggested: most of the CMV-linked TCR signature lies in CD4+ memory cells. About 40% of the roughly 150 known CMV-associated TCRbeta sequences appeared in CD4+ memory.

The sort gate was single viable CD3+CD4+CD8-CD45RO+ cells for memory CD4+ T cells. Original processing notes: After removing out-of-frame reads, approximately 2.2 million distinct TCRbeta sequences remained. The assay was immunoSEQ multiplex PCR, and TCRdb's table has in-frame clones only and misses some. V and J calls and clone size are copied from that table; D and trimming were computed from the DNA. The sample has tens of thousands of clones; around 81% are singletons. The sequenced sample was memory CD4+ T cells from blood. The TCR comes from an adult in good health and CMV-seronegative. This chain connects TRBV18 to TRBJ2-3, with D perhaps TRBD1 or TRBD2 (5 bases each). This chain's CDR3 is CASSGDSTDTQYF. CDR3 bases: TGTGCCAGCTCTGGGGACAGCACAGATACGCAGTATTTT.